Listed here are 16 T cell receptor beta chains from one sample, sequenced in a study of T cells in localized non-small cell lung cancer. Assay: immunoSEQ multiplex PCR; the TCRdb copy retains only in-frame clones and omits some. The sample yields tens of thousands of clones, around 73% seen once. Material: peripheral blood, obtained before any cancer treatment. The receptors derive from a male donor aged 60 or over with stage II squamous cell lung carcinoma.

The chain joins TRBV18 to TRBJ2-3; no reliable D call. There are 15 residues in the CDR3. In germline, CDR1 is KGHSH, CDR2 LQKENI. V gave up 2 bases and J gave up 1 base, with 10 bases separating them. CDR3 region: CASSPDPRGTDTQYF. The DNA of the CDR3 is TGTGCCAGCTCACCAGATCCCCGGGGCACAGATACGCAGTATTTT.

The chain couples TRBV18 to TRBJ1-2, with TRBD1 identical over 7 bases. V shed 6 bases, J shed 10 bases, and the junction held 17 bases outside the gene matches. The CDR3 contains 15 residues. Germline CDR1 and CDR2: KGHSH and LQKENI. CDR3: CASSRTPGQSDHYTF. The CDR3 bases are TGTGCCAGCTCGCGAACACCGGGACAGTCGGATCACTACACCTTC.

In this sample, this clone turned up once. This chain uses TRBV11-3 with TRBJ2-1, with 15 bases identical to TRBD2. The CDR3 is made up of 19 amino acids. The V and J ends lost 4 bases and 7 bases, in that order; junction bases with no gene match: 14. Germline values: CDR1 SGHNT, CDR2 YENEEA. Written as DNA, the CDR3 is TGTGCCAGCAGCTCAAGAGACAGGCTCGGGACTAGCGGGAGGAATGAGCAGTTCTTC. It translates to CASSSRDRLGTSGRNEQFF.

J is TRBJ2-1 and V is TRBV21-1; the table's D call of TRBD2 was not tested on the DNA. TRBV21-1 is listed as a pseudogene. The length of the CDR3 is 17 residues. The CDR3 sequence: CASSKEGCGGPNNEQFF. CDR3 nucleotides: TGTGCCAGCAGCAAAGAGGGGTGCGGGGGGCCGAACAATGAGCAGTTCTTC.

About this clone itself: The junction differs from germline at one of its ends, possibly a read error. The V call is TRBV20-1, the J call TRBJ2-1; no definite D call. The CDR3 length is 9 residues. From germline, CDR1 is DFQATT and CDR2 SNEGSKA (reference sequence). The CDR3 sequence: CSARDPQVF. In DNA form, the CDR3 reads TGCAGTGCTAGAGATCCGCAGGTCTTC.

The chain recombines TRBV7-2 with TRBJ2-2; D not certain. V lost 3 bases to trimming and J lost 1 base, with 3 bases between them. This CDR3 has 13 amino acids. Looked up from germline, CDR1 is SGHTA and CDR2 is FQGNSA. The CDR3 DNA reads as TGTGCCAGCAGCTTTCTGAACACCGGGGAGCTGTTTTTT. This sequence encodes CASSFLNTGELFF.

This clone was picked up a small number of times. V and J are TRBV12-5 and TRBJ2-3; no clear D. V lost 7 bases and J 5 bases, leaving 13 bases between the germline ends. The CDR3 covers 13 residues. Germline values: CDR1 LGHNT, CDR2 FRNRAP. DNA for the CDR3: TGTGCTAGTGTTATGGCCTACGGAGATACGCAGTATTTT. Translation: CASVMAYGDTQYF.

This clone was detected once. J is TRBJ2-3 and V is TRBV9, with 9 bases lining up with TRBD1. This CDR3 has 16 amino acids. CDR1 SGDLS and CDR2 YYNGEE come from the germline V gene. Trimming took 1 base from V and 5 from J; bases not matched to a gene: 8. The CDR3 nucleotides are TGTGCCAGCAGCGTAACCCCCGGGACAGGGCTAGATACGCAGTATTTT. Residues: CASSVTPGTGLDTQYF.

The V call is TRBV14, the J call TRBJ2-1; possible D gene TRBD1, 5 bases. The CDR3 extends over 12 amino acids. Between the trimmed V and J ends, which lost 3 bases and 9 bases, there was a span of 9 bases. Germline CDR1 is SGHDN and CDR2 is FVKESK. CDR3 residues: CASSQDQGEQFF. The DNA for the CDR3 is TGTGCCAGCAGCCAGGATCAGGGTGAGCAGTTCTTC.

The gene calls are TRBV5-6 and TRBJ2-2; TRBD2 agrees at 9 bases. This CDR3 contains 17 residues. Germline assignment: CDR1 SGHDT and CDR2 YYEEEE. J gave up 3 bases and V 4 bases, and 10 bases lay outside the gene matches. CDR3 sequence reads: CASSHSTAGGYTGELFF. CDR3 DNA sequence: TGTGCCAGCAGCCACTCGACGGCGGGAGGGTACACCGGGGAGCTGTTTTTT.

The chain joins TRBV4-3 to TRBJ1-6; TRBD1 might be the D (5 bases). The germline CDR1 and CDR2 sequences are LGHNA and YSLEER. Trimming took 4 bases from V and 7 from J, leaving 14 bases between them. The CDR3 covers 15 residues. CDR3 residues: CASSLTQGRNSPLHF. CDR3 nucleotide sequence: TGCGCCAGCAGCCTAACCCAGGGAAGGAATTCACCCCTCCACTTT.

This chain connects TRBV6-5 to TRBJ1-3, with TRBD1 as a possible D gene (5 bases). Trimming pared 4 bases from V and 0 bases from J, leaving 13 bases between. Germline V lookup: CDR1 MNHEY, CDR2 SVGAGI. This CDR3 region has 16 residues. The DNA for the CDR3 is TGTGCCAGCAGTTTGGGACTGTCCTTCTCTGGAAACACCATATATTTT. Encoded protein: CASSLGLSFSGNTIYF.

The rearrangement joins TRBV13 to TRBJ2-3; 12 bases map to TRBD2. The CDR3 spans 13 residues. Germline lookup yields CDR1 PRHDT and CDR2 FYEKMQ (reference sequence). V was pared by 5 bases and J by 6 bases, with 0 bases of the junction left unmatched. The CDR3 region has the DNA TGTGCCAGCAGCCTAGCGGGAGGGGATACGCAGTATTTT. Amino acid sequence: CASSLAGGDTQYF.

This chain links TRBV6-6 with TRBJ1-4, with TRBD1 as a possible D gene (6 bases). With 6 bases removed from V and 1 base from J, the gap between germline ends came to 9 bases. Germline CDR1 is MNHNY and CDR2 is SVGAGI (reference sequence). This CDR3 has 14 residues. The CDR3 DNA sequence: TGTGCCAGCAGAACACAGGGAACTAATGAAAAACTGTTTTTT. Translation gives CASRTQGTNEKLFF.

This clone has just one count. The chain uses TRBV19 and TRBJ1-5, with D unresolved. Trimming left V 3 bases short and J 4 bases short, with 10 bases between. CDR3 length equals 14 residues. The germline V gene encodes CDR1 LNHDA and CDR2 SQIVND (reference sequence). CDR3 DNA: TGTGCCAGTAGTATTAATGGACCTAATCAGCCCCAGCATTTT. As protein: CASSINGPNQPQHF. Complete variable domain (other parts from reference TRBV19 and TRBJ1-5): DGGITQSPKYLFRKEGQNVTLSCEQNLNHDAMYWYRQDPGQGLRLIYYSQIVNDFQKGDIAEGYSVSREKKESFPLTVTSAQKNPTAFYLCASSINGPNQPQHFGDGTRLSIL.

The chain joins TRBV19 to TRBJ2-1, with D tentatively TRBD2 (6 bases). Trimming stripped 4 bases from V and 0 bases from J, with 28 bases between. The CDR3 is made up of 21 amino acids. From germline, CDR1 is LNHDA and CDR2 SQIVND (reference sequence). This chain's CDR3 is CASSTRAKTGTLSGSYNEQFF. The CDR3 region has the DNA TGTGCCAGTAGTACAAGAGCCAAAACCGGGACTCTGAGTGGCTCCTACAATGAGCAGTTCTTC.